These 23 T cell receptor beta chains were all obtained from the same sample, sequenced in a study of cytomegalovirus exposure and HLA in healthy donors. The PCR had 60 Vbeta and 13 Jbeta primers. Some clones are missing from TCRdb's copy, which holds only in-frame ones; the method was immunoSEQ multiplex PCR. The table has around 170,000 clones, over 75% seen once. The sample taken for sequencing was PBMCs. The receptors were sampled from a man aged 45-60 years in good health and CMV-seronegative.

This clone was observed a handful of times. This sequence joins TRBV30 and TRBJ2-5; D uncertain. CDR3 length: 12 amino acids. Per the germline V gene, CDR1 is GTSNPN and CDR2 is SVGIG (reference sequence). The ends were cut back, 1 base at V and 5 bases at J, with 8 bases in the middle. CDR3: CAWSGSVETQYF. For the CDR3, the DNA is TGTGCCTGGAGTGGTAGTGTCGAGACCCAGTACTTC.

This chain joins TRBV28 and TRBJ2-5; D perhaps matches TRBD2 (6 bases). CDR1 is MDHEN and CDR2 is SYDVKM in the germline V gene. The CDR3 has 16 residues. Trimming took 6 bases from V and 1 from J, leaving 18 bases between them. The CDR3 is CASRDRGGVSQETQYF. The CDR3 DNA follows: TGTGCCAGCAGAGATCGAGGAGGGGTTTCCCAAGAGACCCAGTACTTC.

The V gene is TRBV5-5, the J gene TRBJ1-2; D possibly corresponds to TRBD1 (6 bases). V lost 0 bases, J lost 8 bases, and 14 bases lay in between. In germline, CDR1 is SGHKS, CDR2 YYEKEE (reference sequence). There are 14 residues in the CDR3. CDR3 DNA: TGTGCCAGCAGCTTGGATGGGGGGGGCCGCGGCTACACCTTC. Protein product: CASSLDGGGRGYTF. Combining the CDR3 with reference TRBV5-5 and TRBJ1-2 gives the whole variable domain DAGVTQSPTHLIKTRGQQVTLRCSPISGHKSVSWYQQVLGQGPQFIFQYYEKEERGRGNFPDRFSARQFPNYSSELNVNALLLGDSALYLCASSLDGGGRGYTFGSGTRLTVV.

The count of this clone is one. The chain recombines TRBV4-3 with TRBJ1-2; no clear D gene. This CDR3 comprises 16 residues. CDR1 is LGHNA, CDR2 YSLEER, per germline. V was trimmed by 0 bases and J by 7 bases, leaving 18 bases between them. CDR3 amino acids: CASSQELGRVVGGYTF. CDR3 nucleotides: TGCGCCAGCAGCCAAGAGTTGGGCCGAGTGGTTGGTGGCTACACCTTC.

This clone appeared a few times. This rearrangement joins TRBV21-1 to TRBJ1-2; the tabulated D call, TRBD1, remains unverified against the DNA. TRBV21-1 is marked as a pseudogene. The CDR3 contains 13 residues. The chain's CDR3 is CASSSTENYGYTF. For the CDR3, the DNA is TGTGCCAGCAGCAGTACAGAAAACTATGGCTACACCTTC.

This clone came up a few times. The chain's CDR3 is CASTEQFF. The CDR3, as DNA: TGTGCCAGCACAGAGCAGTTCTTC. V gene TRBV2 combines with J gene TRBJ2-1; D not resolved. Trimming cost V 7 bases and J 10 bases, with 2 bases left between them. This CDR3 has 8 residues. Per germline, CDR1 SNHLY and CDR2 FYNNEI.

V gene TRBV19 combines with J gene TRBJ2-1; 9 bases are a match to TRBD2. The CDR3 has 14 residues. Per germline, CDR1 LNHDA and CDR2 SQIVND (reference sequence). J lost 2 bases, V lost 4 bases, and 0 bases had no gene match. The CDR3 region is CASSSGGAYNEQFF. CDR3 nucleotide sequence: TGTGCCAGTAGTAGCGGGGGGGCCTACAATGAGCAGTTCTTC.

In this sample, this clone turned up a few times. The chain is built from TRBV7-9 and TRBJ2-7; 8 bases align to TRBD1. Per germline, CDR1 SEHNR and CDR2 FQNEAQ (reference sequence). The V and J ends lost 5 bases and 9 bases, in that order; junction bases with no gene match: 9. This CDR3 is 13 amino acids long. CDR3 DNA sequence: TGTGCCAGCAGCCCATCTACAGGGGGTGGGCAGTACTTC. Residues: CASSPSTGGGQYF.

This chain joins TRBV6-1 and TRBJ1-6; D call uncertain. This CDR3 is 15 amino acids long. Germline CDR1 and CDR2: MNHNS and SASEGT. V lost 4 bases, J lost 4 bases, and 11 bases lay in between. Here the CDR3 DNA reads TGTGCCAGCAGTGTTACAGCAGGATATAATTCACCCCTCCACTTT. Its protein product is CASSVTAGYNSPLHF.

Of note for this clone: The junction does not match germline at one end; this may be a read error. The gene calls are TRBV19 and TRBJ2-1; TRBD1 matches at 8 bases. The CDR3 consists of 14 residues. Germline CDR1 and CDR2: LNHDA and SQIVND (reference sequence). The CDR3 bases are TGTGCCAGTAGTATCCGGGACAGGTACAATGAGGAGTTCTTC. Residues: CASSIRDRYNEEFF.

The gene calls are TRBV9 and TRBJ2-6; TRBD2 agrees at 14 bases. The CDR3 is made up of 24 amino acids. Germline-derived CDR1 and CDR2 are SGDLS and YYNGEE. Losses at the gene ends were 0 bases for V and 0 bases for J; bases not matched to a gene: 17. The CDR3 spells CASSVGWGAGRTSGGRSGANVLTF. The CDR3 region has the DNA TGTGCCAGCAGCGTAGGCTGGGGGGCAGGAAGGACTAGCGGGGGGCGCTCTGGGGCCAACGTCCTGACTTTC.

The chain combines TRBV20-1 with TRBJ2-7, with D perhaps TRBD1 (5 bases). The V gene lost 7 bases and the J gene lost 2 bases, with 9 bases spanning the gap. The CDR3 loop spans 11 amino acids. Per germline, CDR1 DFQATT and CDR2 SNEGSKA (reference sequence). CDR3 DNA sequence: TGCAGTGTACCAGGGACCTACGAGCAGTACTTC. Protein product: CSVPGTYEQYF.

The CDR3 loop reads CASVPGQGNFYEQYF. The CDR3 bases are TGCGCCAGCGTACCGGGACAGGGGAATTTCTACGAGCAGTACTTC. The chain carries TRBV5-1 and TRBJ2-7; 10 bases are a match to TRBD1. The J segment lost 3 bases and the V segment lost 7 bases, leaving 10 bases of the junction unmatched. This CDR3 is 15 amino acids long. CDR1 and CDR2 from the germline V gene are SGHRS and YFSETQ.

The chain couples TRBV2 to TRBJ2-7; maybe TRBD2 (6 bases). V lost 3 bases to trimming and J lost 2 bases, with 8 bases between them. CDR3 length: 13 residues. CDR1 is SNHLY, CDR2 FYNNEI, per germline. CDR3 DNA: TGTGCCAGCAGTGATCGGGGGACCTACGAGCAGTACTTC. Translating gives CASSDRGTYEQYF.

The CDR3 loop is CAISESEVGQPQHF. CDR3 nucleotides: TGTGCCATCAGTGAGTCCGAGGTAGGCCAGCCCCAGCATTTT. This sequence joins TRBV10-3 and TRBJ1-5; D is ambiguous. V lost 0 bases to trimming and J lost 7 bases, with 10 bases between them. CDR1 and CDR2 from the germline V gene are ENHRY and SYGVKD. The CDR3 spans 14 residues.

A single count supports this clone. V gene TRBV11-1 combines with J gene TRBJ2-7; maybe TRBD1 (6 bases). The CDR3 totals 15 residues. The V end was cut by 5 bases, the J end by 3 bases, with 17 bases between. Germline assignment: CDR1 SGHAT and CDR2 FQDESV (reference sequence). In DNA, the CDR3 is TGTGCCAGCAGCCACATCCAACAGGGTTACTACGAGCAGTACTTC. This translates into CASSHIQQGYYEQYF.

The chain has TRBV9 and TRBJ2-7, with D possibly TRBD1 on 6 matching bases. Germline V lookup: CDR1 SGDLS, CDR2 YYNGEE. The CDR3 has 14 residues. V gave up 0 bases and J gave up 2 bases, with 9 bases separating them. CDR3 loop: CASSVGGTPYEQYF. CDR3 in DNA: TGTGCCAGCAGCGTAGGAGGGACACCCTACGAGCAGTACTTC. Looking up the rest from reference TRBV9 and TRBJ2-7 gives the full variable domain: DSGVTQTPKHLITATGQRVTLRCSPRSGDLSVYWYQQSLDQGLQFLIQYYNGEERAKGNILERFSAQQFPDLHSELNLSSLELGDSALYFCASSVGGTPYEQYFGPGTRLTVT.

Remarks on this clone: Sequence at one end of the junction differs from germline and may be a read error. The chain couples TRBV5-6 to TRBJ1-2; D is unclear. The CDR3 spans 11 residues. Germline V CDR1 and CDR2: SGHDT, YYEEEE. The CDR3 sequence: CASSLAREADF. The CDR3 DNA is TGTGCCAGCAGCTTGGCAAGGGAGGCCGACTTC.

This clone was picked up one time. The rearrangement joins TRBV5-4 to TRBJ1-4, with TRBD1 identical over 8 bases. Looked up from germline, CDR1 is SGHNT and CDR2 is YYREEE (reference sequence). The CDR3 consists of 15 residues. With V trimmed by 5 bases and J by 4 bases, 7 bases remained unmatched. This CDR3 is CASSPQGAGNEKLFF. The CDR3 DNA is TGTGCCAGCAGTCCCCAGGGGGCCGGTAATGAAAAACTGTTTTTT.

The chain employs TRBV11-2 and TRBJ2-5; 9 nucleotides agree with TRBD1. The V segment lost 5 bases and the J segment 5 bases; nucleotides outside the gene matches: 6. CDR3 length: 14 residues. Germline CDR1 SGHAT, CDR2 FQNNGV. CDR3 DNA: TGTGCCAGCAGCCCGAACAGGGGGCGGGAGACCCAGTACTTC. Its translation is CASSPNRGRETQYF.

This chain links TRBV21-1 with TRBJ2-3; the table's D call TRBD2 went unverified against the DNA. TRBV21-1 is given as a pseudogene. The CDR3 is 16 residues long. DNA of the CDR3: TGTTCCACACTAGCGGGGGGGCCCAGAATTTTACATACGCAGTATTTT. Its protein is CSTLAGGPRILHTQYF.

CDR3 in amino acids: CATSRAPGQGGVEQYF. As DNA, the CDR3 is TGTGCCACCAGCAGAGCTCCGGGACAGGGAGGGGTAGAGCAGTACTTC. The chain combines TRBV15 with TRBJ2-5, with TRBD1 matching 9 bases. Per the germline V gene, CDR1 is LNHNV and CDR2 is YYDKDF (reference sequence). The CDR3 sequence is 16 residues long. V shed 1 base, J shed 11 bases, and the junction held 14 bases outside the gene matches.

This chain links TRBV6-5 with TRBJ1-1; tentatively, D is TRBD1 (5 bases). This CDR3 is 13 amino acids long. The V and J ends lost 5 bases and 3 bases respectively, with 10 bases between them. Looked up from germline, CDR1 is MNHEY and CDR2 is SVGAGI. As DNA, the CDR3 is TGTGCCAGCAGTCAAAACAGGTACACTGAAGCTTTCTTT. Translating it yields CASSQNRYTEAFF.